These 6 T cell receptor beta chains were all obtained from the same sample, sequenced in a study of cytomegalovirus exposure and HLA in healthy donors. The PCR made use of 60 Vbeta and 13 Jbeta primers. Profiling relied on immunoSEQ multiplex PCR, and the TCRdb table lists in-frame clones only, not all of them. The sample lists under 150,000 clones; roughly 80% were seen once. Sequencing used PBMCs. The receptors were gathered from a middle-aged man in good health and CMV-seropositive.

The sample holds one count of this clone. The chain carries TRBV27 and TRBJ2-7; D ambiguous. CDR1 is MNHEY and CDR2 is SMNVEV in the germline V gene (reference sequence). Trimming removed 6 bases at V and 2 bases at J, with 11 bases between. CDR3 length equals 13 residues. Here the CDR3 reads CASSLGATYEQYF. In DNA, the CDR3 is TGTGCCAGCAGCCTCGGAGCTACCTACGAGCAGTACTTC.

The chain joins TRBV5-4 to TRBJ2-7, with TRBD1 matching 7 bases. The CDR3 totals 18 residues. V was pared by 4 bases and J by 0 bases, with 16 bases of the junction left unmatched. Germline values: CDR1 SGHNT, CDR2 YYREEE (reference sequence). The CDR3 reads CASSPRPWTGVSSYEQYF. The CDR3 DNA sequence: TGTGCCAGCAGCCCGAGACCCTGGACAGGAGTGAGCTCCTACGAGCAGTACTTC.

The V gene is TRBV9, the J gene TRBJ2-3; D call uncertain. Germline-derived CDR1 and CDR2 are SGDLS and YYNGEE. This CDR3 spans 15 amino acids. V lost 2 bases, J lost 5 bases, and 15 bases lay in between. The CDR3 DNA follows: TGTGCCAGCAGCGTCCTGGAGCGAGGCCTAGATACGCAGTATTTT. It encodes CASSVLERGLDTQYF.

V is TRBV9 and J is TRBJ1-3, with TRBD1 identical over 7 bases. The V and J ends lost 0 bases and 4 bases, in that order; junction bases with no gene match: 10. Germline V CDR1 and CDR2: SGDLS, YYNGEE. This CDR3 is 17 amino acids long. CDR3 sequence reads: CASSVEGGGGTGNTIYF. The CDR3 DNA follows: TGTGCCAGCAGCGTAGAAGGGGGCGGTGGGACAGGAAACACCATATATTTT.

This clone appeared once. The chain has TRBV10-3 and TRBJ1-1; D not certain. The CDR3 runs 15 residues. Trimming took off 6 bases at V and 0 bases at J, with 14 bases between the two ends. Germline V lookup: CDR1 ENHRY, CDR2 SYGVKD. The CDR3, as DNA: TGTGCCATCAGGACCGGGGTAGCCATGAACACTGAAGCTTTCTTT. As protein: CAIRTGVAMNTEAFF.

This rearrangement joins TRBV5-8 to TRBJ1-5; TRBD1 might be the D (6 bases). Germline CDR1 is SGHTS and CDR2 is YDEGEE. V was trimmed by 4 bases and J by 2 bases, leaving 10 bases between them. CDR3 length equals 14 residues. The DNA for the CDR3 is TGTGCCAGCAGCCTTCGACAGGGCAATCAGCCCCAGCATTTT. Residues: CASSLRQGNQPQHF.